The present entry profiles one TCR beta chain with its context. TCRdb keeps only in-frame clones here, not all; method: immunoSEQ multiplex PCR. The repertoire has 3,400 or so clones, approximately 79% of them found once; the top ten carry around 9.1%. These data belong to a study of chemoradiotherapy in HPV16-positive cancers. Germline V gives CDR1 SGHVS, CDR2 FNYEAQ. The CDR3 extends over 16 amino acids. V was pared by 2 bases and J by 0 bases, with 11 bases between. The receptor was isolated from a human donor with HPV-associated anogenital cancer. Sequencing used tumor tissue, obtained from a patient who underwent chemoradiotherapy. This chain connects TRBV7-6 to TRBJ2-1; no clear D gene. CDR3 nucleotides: TGTGCCAGCAGCTTAATCGACCAGAGCTCCTACAATGAGCAGTTCTTC. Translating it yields CASSLIDQSSYNEQFF.